The present T cell receptor (beta chain) was sequenced within a study of monozygotic twins with cystic fibrosis. Findings of the study overall: V usage most resembled the co-twin in 13 of 16 pairs.

As to this clone: Its specificity is not known.

Germline CDR1 and CDR2: SGHKS and YYEKEE (reference sequence). V lost 3 bases to trimming and J lost 0 bases, with 8 bases between them. This CDR3 has 14 residues. Only in-frame clones appear in the TCRdb table, and some are missing; sequencing was by immunoSEQ multiplex PCR. The sample contains under 10,000 clones, approximately 98% of which appear only once. The receptor was isolated from a girl aged 2-15 years with cystic fibrosis. Sequencing used blood. The V call is TRBV5-5, the J call TRBJ2-3; TRBD1 might be the D (6 bases). The CDR3 sequence is CASSWDTSTDTQYF. Here the CDR3 DNA reads TGTGCCAGCAGCTGGGACACCAGCACAGATACGCAGTATTTT.